This T cell receptor (beta chain) was retrieved from a study of T cell changes during pregnancy in multiple sclerosis. The assay was immunoSEQ multiplex PCR, and TCRdb's table has in-frame clones only and misses some. The sample holds approximately 30,000 clones; 85% to 90% are singletons and the top ten take around 8%. V gave up 3 bases and J gave up 5 bases, with 13 bases separating them. The CDR3 contains 14 residues. Germline-derived CDR1 and CDR2 are MDHEN and SYDVKM. J is TRBJ1-1 and V is TRBV28; D is possibly TRBD1 (5 bases). The material was CD8+ T cells from peripheral blood mononuclear cells, obtained before pregnancy. The sequence was obtained from a female donor with multiple sclerosis, enrolled in a pregnancy study. Here the CDR3 DNA reads TGTGCCAGCAGTTTGACGGGCTCAGGGACTGAAGCTTTCTTT. Amino acids: CASSLTGSGTEAFF.